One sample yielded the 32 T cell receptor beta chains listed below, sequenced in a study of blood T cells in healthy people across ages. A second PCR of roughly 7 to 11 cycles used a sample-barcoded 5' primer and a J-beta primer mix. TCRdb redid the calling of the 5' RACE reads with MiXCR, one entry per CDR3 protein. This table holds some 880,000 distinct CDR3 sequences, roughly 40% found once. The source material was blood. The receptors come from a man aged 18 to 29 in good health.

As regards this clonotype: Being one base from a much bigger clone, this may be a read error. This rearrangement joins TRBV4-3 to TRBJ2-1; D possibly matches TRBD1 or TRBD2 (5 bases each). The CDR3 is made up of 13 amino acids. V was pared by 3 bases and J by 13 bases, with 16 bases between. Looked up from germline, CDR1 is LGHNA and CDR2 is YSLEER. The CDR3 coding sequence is TGCGCCAGCAGCCAGGGTTATTTGGGGACCCAGTTCTTC. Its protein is CASSQGYLGTQFF.

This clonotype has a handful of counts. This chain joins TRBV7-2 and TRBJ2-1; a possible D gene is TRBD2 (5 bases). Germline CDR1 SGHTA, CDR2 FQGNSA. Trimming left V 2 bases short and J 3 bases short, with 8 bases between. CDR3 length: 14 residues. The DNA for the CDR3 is TGTGCCAGCAGCTTATTCGGGGACTACAATGAGCAGTTCTTC. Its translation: CASSLFGDYNEQFF.

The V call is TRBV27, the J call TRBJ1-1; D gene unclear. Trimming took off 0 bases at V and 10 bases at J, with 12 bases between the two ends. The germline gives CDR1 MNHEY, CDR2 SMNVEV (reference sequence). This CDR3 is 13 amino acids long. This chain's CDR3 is CASSLSETTPAFF. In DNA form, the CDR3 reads TGTGCCAGCAGTTTATCGGAGACCACCCCAGCTTTCTTT.

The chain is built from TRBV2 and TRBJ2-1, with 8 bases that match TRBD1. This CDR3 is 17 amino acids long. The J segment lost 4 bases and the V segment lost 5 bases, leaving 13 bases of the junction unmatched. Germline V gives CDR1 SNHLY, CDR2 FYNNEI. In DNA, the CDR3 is TGTGCCAGCAGTAGTGGACAGGGTCATGGTACGTACAATGAGCAGTTCTTC. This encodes CASSSGQGHGTYNEQFF.

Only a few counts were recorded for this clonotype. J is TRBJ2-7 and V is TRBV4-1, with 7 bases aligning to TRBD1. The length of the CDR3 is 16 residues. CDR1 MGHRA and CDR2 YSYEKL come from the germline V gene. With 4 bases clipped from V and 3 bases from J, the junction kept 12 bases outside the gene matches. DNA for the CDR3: TGCGCCAGCAGCCGAGCGACGGGGACAGAGGTCTACGAGCAGTACTTC. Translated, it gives CASSRATGTEVYEQYF.

CDR3: CAWSWSGAGELFF. CDR3 DNA: TGTGCCTGGAGTTGGTCAGGGGCCGGGGAGCTGTTTTTT. The gene calls are TRBV30 and TRBJ2-2; weak D call: TRBD1 (6 bases). Germline V gene lookup returns CDR1 GTSNPN and CDR2 SVGIG (reference sequence). V dropped 2 bases and J dropped 6 bases, with 10 bases sitting between them. The CDR3 extends over 13 amino acids.

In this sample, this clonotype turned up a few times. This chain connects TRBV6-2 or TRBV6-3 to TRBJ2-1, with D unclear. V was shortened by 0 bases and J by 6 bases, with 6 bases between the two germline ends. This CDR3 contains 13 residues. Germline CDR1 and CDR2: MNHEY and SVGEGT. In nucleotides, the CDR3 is TGTGCCAGCAGTTACTCTCCCACCAATGAGCAGTTCTTC. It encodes CASSYSPTNEQFF.

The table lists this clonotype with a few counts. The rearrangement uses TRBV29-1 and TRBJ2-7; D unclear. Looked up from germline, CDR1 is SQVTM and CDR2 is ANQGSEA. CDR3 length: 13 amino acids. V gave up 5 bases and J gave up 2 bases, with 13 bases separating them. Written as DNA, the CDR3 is TGCAGCGTTCGAGCAGCCACCACCTACGAGCAGTACTTC. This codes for CSVRAATTYEQYF.

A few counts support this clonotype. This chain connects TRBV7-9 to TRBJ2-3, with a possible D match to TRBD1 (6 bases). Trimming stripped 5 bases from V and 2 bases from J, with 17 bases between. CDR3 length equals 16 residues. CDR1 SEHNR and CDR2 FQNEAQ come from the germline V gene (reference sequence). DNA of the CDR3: TGTGCCAGCAGCGGTTACCGGGACATCGACACAGATACGCAGTATTTT. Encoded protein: CASSGYRDIDTDTQYF.

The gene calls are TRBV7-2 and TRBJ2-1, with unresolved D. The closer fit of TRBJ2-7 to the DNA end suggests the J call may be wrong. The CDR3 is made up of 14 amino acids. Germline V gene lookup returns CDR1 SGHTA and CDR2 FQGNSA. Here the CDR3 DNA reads TGTGCCAGCAGCTTAGCACGGAACTACAATGAGCAGTACTTC. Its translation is CASSLARNYNEQYF.

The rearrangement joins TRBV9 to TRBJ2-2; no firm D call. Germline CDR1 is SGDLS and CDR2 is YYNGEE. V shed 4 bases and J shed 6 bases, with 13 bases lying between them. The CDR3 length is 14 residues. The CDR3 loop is CASSLDLRAGELFF. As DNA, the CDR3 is TGTGCCAGCAGCTTGGACCTAAGAGCCGGGGAGCTGTTTTTT. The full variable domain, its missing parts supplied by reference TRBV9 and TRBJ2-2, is DSGVTQTPKHLITATGQRVTLRCSPRSGDLSVYWYQQSLDQGLQFLIQYYNGEERAKGNILERFSAQQFPDLHSELNLSSLELGDSALYFCASSLDLRAGELFFGEGSRLTVL.

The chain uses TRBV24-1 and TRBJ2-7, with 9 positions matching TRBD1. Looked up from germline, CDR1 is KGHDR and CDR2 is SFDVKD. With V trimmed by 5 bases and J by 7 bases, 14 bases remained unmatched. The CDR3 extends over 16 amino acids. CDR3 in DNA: TGTGCCACCAGTGCCTTTACCGGGACAGGGATGGATGAGCAGTACTTC. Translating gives CATSAFTGTGMDEQYF.

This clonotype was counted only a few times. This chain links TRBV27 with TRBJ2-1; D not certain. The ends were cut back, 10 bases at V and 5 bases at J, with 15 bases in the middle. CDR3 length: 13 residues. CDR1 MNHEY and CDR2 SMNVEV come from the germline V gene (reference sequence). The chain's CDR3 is CATALGSNNEQFF. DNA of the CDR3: TGTGCCACCGCCCTGGGTAGCAACAATGAGCAGTTCTTC.

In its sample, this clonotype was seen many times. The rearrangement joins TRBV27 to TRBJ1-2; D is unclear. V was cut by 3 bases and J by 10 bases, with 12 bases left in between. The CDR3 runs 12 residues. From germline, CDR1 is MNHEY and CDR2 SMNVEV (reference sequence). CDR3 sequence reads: CASSFRPIDYTF. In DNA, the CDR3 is TGTGCCAGCAGTTTCCGCCCAATAGACTACACCTTC.

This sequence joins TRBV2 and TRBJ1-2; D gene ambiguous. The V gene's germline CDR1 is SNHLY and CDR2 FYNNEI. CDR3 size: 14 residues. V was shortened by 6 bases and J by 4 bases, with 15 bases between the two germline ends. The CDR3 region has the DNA TGTGCCAGCAGCCCTGCCAGAGGAGTCTATGGCTACACCTTC. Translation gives CASSPARGVYGYTF. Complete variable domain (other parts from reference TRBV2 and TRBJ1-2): EPEVTQTPSHQVTQMGQEVILRCVPISNHLYFYWYRQILGQKVEFLVSFYNNEISEKSEIFDDQFSVERPDGSNFTLKIRSTKLEDSAMYFCASSPARGVYGYTFGSGTRLTVV.

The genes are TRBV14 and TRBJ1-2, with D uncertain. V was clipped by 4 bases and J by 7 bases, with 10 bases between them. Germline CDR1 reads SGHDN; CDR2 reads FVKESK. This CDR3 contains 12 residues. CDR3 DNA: TGTGCCAGCAGCCGGGGTGTCACTGGCTACACCTTC. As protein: CASSRGVTGYTF.

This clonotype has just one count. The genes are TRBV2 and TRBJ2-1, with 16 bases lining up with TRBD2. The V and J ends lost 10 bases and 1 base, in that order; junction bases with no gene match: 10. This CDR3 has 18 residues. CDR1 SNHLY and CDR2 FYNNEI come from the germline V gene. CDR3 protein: CATFGGTSGGDSYNEQFF. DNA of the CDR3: TGTGCCACCTTTGGCGGGACTAGCGGGGGGGATTCCTACAATGAGCAGTTCTTC. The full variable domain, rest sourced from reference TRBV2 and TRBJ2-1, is EPEVTQTPSHQVTQMGQEVILRCVPISNHLYFYWYRQILGQKVEFLVSFYNNEISEKSEIFDDQFSVERPDGSNFTLKIRSTKLEDSAMYFCATFGGTSGGDSYNEQFFGPGTRLTVL.

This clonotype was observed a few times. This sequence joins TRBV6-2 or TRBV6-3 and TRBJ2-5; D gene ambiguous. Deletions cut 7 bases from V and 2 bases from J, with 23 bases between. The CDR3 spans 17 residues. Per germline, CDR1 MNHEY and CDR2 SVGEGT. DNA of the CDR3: TGTGCCAGCACCAACCTAATCGGGCATAACCCTCAAGAGACCCAGTACTTC. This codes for CASTNLIGHNPQETQYF.

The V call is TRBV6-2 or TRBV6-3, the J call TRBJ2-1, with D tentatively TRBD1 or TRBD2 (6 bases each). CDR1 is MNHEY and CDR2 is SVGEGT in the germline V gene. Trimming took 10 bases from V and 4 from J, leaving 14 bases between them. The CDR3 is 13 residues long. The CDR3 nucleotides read TGTGCCACCAGAAAGGGGGGATACAATGAGCAGTTCTTC. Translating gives CATRKGGYNEQFF.

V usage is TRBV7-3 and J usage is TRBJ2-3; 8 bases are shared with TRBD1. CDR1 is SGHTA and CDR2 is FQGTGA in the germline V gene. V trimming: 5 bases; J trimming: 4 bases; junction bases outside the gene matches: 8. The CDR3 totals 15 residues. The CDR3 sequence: CASSQTGDRSDTQYF. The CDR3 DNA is TGTGCCAGCAGCCAGACAGGGGATAGATCAGATACGCAGTATTTT.

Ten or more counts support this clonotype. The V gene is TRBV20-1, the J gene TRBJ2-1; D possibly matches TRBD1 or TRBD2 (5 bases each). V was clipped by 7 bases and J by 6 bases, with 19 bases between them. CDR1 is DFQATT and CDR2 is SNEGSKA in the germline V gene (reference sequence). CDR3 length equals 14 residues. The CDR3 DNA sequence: TGCAGTGGTACAAGAAGTAAGGGGACCAATGAGCAGTTCTTC. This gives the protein CSGTRSKGTNEQFF.

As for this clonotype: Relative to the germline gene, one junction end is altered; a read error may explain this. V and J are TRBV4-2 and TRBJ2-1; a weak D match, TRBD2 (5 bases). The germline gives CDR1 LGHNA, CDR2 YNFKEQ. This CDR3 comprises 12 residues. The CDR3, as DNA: TGTGCCAGCAGCCGGACTGACAATGCGCAGTTCTTC. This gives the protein CASSRTDNAQFF.

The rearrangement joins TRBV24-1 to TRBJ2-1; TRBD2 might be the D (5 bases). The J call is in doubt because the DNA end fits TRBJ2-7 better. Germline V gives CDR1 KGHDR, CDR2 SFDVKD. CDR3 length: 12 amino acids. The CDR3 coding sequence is TGTGCCACCCGGACTCCGGGCAATGAGCAGTACTTC. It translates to CATRTPGNEQYF.

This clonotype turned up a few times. CDR3 region: CASSFWALDRVNSPLHF. CDR3 nucleotides: TGTGCCAGCAGTTTTTGGGCCCTCGACAGGGTTAATTCACCCCTCCACTTT. The chain is built from TRBV28 and TRBJ1-6; 7 nucleotides agree with TRBD1. There are 17 residues in the CDR3. V lost 3 bases and J lost 6; bases outside the gene matches: 11. Germline values: CDR1 MDHEN, CDR2 SYDVKM.

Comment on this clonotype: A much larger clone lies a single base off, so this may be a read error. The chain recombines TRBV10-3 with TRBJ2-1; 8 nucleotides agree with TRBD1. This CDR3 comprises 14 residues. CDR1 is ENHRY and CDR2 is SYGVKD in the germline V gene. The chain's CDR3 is CAISDPDRDKEQFF. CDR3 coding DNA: TGTGCCATCAGTGACCCGGACAGGGACAAGGAGCAGTTCTTC.

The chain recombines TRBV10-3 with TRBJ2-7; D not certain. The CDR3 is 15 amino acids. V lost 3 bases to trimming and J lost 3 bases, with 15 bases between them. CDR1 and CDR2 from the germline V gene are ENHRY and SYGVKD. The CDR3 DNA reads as TGTGCCATCAGTGAAGTCTATATACCGATCTACGAGCAGTACTTC. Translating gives CAISEVYIPIYEQYF.

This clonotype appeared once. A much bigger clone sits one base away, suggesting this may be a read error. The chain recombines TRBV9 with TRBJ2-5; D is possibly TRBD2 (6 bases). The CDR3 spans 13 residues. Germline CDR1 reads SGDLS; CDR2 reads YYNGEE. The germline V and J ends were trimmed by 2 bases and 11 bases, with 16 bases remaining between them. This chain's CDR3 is CASSVEGGYGQYF. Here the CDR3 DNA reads TGTGCCAGCAGCGTGGAGGGCGGCTACGGGCAGTACTTC.

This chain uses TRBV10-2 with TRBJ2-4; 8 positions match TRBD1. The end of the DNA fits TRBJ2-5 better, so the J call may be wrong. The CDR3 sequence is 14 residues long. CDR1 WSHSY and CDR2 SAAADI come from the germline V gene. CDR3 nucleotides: TGCGCCAGCAGTGCCAGGGGGCGAGAGGAGACCCAGTACTTC. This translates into CASSARGREETQYF.

The CDR3 DNA sequence: TGTGCCAGCAGCCGACAGGGGTTGGGTGAAGCTTTCTTT. This sequence encodes CASSRQGLGEAFF. This chain joins TRBV6-2 or TRBV6-3 and TRBJ1-1; 8 bases line up with TRBD1. The germline V gene has CDR1 MNHEY and CDR2 SVGEGT. The CDR3 consists of 13 residues. Losses at the gene ends were 6 bases for V and 7 bases for J; bases not matched to a gene: 7.

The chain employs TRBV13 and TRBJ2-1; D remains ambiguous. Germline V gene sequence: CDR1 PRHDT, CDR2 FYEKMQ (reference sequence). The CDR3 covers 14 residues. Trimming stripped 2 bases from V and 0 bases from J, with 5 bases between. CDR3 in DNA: TGTGCCAGCAGCTTAAAGCGCTCCTACAATGAGCAGTTCTTC. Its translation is CASSLKRSYNEQFF.

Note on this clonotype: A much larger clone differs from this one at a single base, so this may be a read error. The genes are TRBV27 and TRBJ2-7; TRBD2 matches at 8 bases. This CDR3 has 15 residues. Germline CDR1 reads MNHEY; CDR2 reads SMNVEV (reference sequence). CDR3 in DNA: TGTGTCAGCAAATCCCGGGAGGGAGGAATCTACGAGCAGTACTTC. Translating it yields CVSKSREGGIYEQYF.

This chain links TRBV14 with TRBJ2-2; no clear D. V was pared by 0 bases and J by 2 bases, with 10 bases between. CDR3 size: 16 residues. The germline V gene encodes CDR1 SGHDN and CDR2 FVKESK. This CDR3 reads CASSQELELNTGELFF. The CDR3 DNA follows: TGTGCCAGCAGCCAAGAGCTGGAATTAAACACCGGGGAGCTGTTTTTT.